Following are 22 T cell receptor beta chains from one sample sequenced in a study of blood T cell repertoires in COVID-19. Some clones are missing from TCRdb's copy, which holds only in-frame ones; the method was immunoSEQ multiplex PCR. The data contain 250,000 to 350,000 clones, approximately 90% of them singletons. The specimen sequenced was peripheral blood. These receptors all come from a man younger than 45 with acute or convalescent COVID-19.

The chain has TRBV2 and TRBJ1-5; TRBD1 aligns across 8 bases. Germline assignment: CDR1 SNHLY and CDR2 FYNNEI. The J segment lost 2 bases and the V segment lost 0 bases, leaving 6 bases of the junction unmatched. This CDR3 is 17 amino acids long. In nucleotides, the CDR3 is TGTGCCAGCAGTGAAGCGAACAGGGGGTATGGCAATCAGCCCCAGCATTTT. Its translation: CASSEANRGYGNQPQHF.

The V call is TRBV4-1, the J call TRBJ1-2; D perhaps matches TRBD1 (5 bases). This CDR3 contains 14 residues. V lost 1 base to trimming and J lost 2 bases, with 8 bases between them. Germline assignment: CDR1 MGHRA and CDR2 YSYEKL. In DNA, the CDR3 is TGCGCCAGCAGCCAAGCATCAGGGAACTATGGCTACACCTTC. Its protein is CASSQASGNYGYTF.

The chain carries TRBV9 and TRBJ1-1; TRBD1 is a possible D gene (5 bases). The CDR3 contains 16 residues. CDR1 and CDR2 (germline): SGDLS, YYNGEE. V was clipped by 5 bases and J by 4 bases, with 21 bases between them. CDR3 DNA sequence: TGTGCCAGCAGTAGACATGGCCAGGGTTTTTCCACTGAAGCTTTCTTT. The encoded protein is CASSRHGQGFSTEAFF. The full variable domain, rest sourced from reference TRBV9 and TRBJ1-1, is DSGVTQTPKHLITATGQRVTLRCSPRSGDLSVYWYQQSLDQGLQFLIQYYNGEERAKGNILERFSAQQFPDLHSELNLSSLELGDSALYFCASSRHGQGFSTEAFFGQGTRLTVV.

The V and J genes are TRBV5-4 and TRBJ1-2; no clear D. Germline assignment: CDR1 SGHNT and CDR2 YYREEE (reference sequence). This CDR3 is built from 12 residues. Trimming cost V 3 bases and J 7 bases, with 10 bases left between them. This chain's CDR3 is CASSSISGGYTF. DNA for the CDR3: TGTGCCAGCAGCTCCATATCGGGTGGCTACACCTTC.

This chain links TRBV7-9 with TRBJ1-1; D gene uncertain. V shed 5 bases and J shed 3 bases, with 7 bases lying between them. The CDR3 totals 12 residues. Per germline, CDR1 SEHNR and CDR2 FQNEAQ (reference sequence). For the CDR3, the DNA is TGTGCCAGCAGCGTCGAGCACACTGAAGCTTTCTTT. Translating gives CASSVEHTEAFF.

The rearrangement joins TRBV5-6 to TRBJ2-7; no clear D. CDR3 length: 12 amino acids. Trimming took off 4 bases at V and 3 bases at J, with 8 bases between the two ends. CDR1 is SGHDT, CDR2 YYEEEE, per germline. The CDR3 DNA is TGTGCCAGCAGCCTAAGCCGCTACGAGCAGTACTTC. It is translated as CASSLSRYEQYF. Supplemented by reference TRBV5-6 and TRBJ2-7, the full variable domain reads DAGVTQSPTHLIKTRGQQVTLRCSPKSGHDTVSWYQQALGQGPQFIFQYYEEEERQRGNFPDRFSGHQFPNYSSELNVNALLLGDSALYLCASSLSRYEQYFGPGTRLTVT.

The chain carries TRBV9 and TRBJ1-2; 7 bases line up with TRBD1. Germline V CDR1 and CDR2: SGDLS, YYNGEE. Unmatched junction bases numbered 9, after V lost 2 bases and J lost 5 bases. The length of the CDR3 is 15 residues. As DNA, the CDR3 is TGTGCCAGCAGCGTCGCGACGACAGGGAAGTATGGCTACACCTTC. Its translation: CASSVATTGKYGYTF.

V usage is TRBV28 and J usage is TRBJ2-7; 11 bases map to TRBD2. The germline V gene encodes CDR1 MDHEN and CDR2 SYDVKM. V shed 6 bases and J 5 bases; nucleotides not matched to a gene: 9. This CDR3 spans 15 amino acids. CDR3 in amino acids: CASSLIAGGKNEQYF. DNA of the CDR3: TGTGCCAGCAGCCTCATAGCGGGGGGGAAGAACGAGCAGTACTTC.

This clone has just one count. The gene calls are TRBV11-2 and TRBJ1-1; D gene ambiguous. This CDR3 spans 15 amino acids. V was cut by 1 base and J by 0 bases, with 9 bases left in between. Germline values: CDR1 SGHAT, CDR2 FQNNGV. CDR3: CASSLGVRMNTEAFF. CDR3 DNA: TGTGCCAGCAGCTTAGGGGTCAGGATGAACACTGAAGCTTTCTTT.

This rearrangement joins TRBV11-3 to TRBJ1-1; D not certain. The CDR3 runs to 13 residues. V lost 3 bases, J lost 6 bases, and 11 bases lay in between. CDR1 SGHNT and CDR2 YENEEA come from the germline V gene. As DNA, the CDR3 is TGTGCCAGCAGCTTTTCTGTGAGGGCTGAAGCTTTCTTT. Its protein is CASSFSVRAEAFF.

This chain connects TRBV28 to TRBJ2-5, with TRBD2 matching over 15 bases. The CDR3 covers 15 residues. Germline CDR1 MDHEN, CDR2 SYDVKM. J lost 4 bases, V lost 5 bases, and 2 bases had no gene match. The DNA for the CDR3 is TGTGCCAGCAGTGGACTAGCGGGGGGGGGAGAGACCCAGTACTTC. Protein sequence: CASSGLAGGGETQYF.

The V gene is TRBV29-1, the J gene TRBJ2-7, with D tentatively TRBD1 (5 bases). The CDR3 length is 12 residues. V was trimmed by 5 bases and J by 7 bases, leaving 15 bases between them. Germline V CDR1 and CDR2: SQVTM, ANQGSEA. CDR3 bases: TGCAGCGTTACCGTCGTGAAGGGGGAGCAGTACTTC. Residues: CSVTVVKGEQYF.

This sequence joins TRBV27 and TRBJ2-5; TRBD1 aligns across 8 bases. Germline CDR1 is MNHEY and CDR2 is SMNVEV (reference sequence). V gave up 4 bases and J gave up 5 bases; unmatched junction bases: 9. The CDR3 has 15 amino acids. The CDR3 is CASSYARGPLETQYF. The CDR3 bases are TGTGCCAGCAGTTATGCCAGGGGGCCGCTTGAGACCCAGTACTTC.

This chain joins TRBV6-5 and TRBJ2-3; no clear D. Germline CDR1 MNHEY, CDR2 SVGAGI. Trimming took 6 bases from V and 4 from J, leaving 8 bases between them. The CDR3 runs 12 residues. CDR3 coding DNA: TGTGCCAGCAGCCAACTTCCAGATACGCAGTATTTT. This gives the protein CASSQLPDTQYF.

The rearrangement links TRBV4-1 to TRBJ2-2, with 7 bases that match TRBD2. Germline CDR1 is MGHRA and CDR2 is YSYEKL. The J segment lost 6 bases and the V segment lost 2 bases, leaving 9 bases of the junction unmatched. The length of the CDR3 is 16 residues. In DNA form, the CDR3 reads TGCGCCAGCAGCCAATGGGGTAGCGGGTCGTCCGGGGAGCTGTTTTTT. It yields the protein CASSQWGSGSSGELFF.

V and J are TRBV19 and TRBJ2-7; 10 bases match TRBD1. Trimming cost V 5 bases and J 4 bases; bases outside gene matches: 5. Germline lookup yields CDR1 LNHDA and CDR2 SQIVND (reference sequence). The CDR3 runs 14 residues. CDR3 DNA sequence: TGTGCCAGTAGTTCGCCGGGACAGGGGTACGAGCAGTACTTC. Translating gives CASSSPGQGYEQYF. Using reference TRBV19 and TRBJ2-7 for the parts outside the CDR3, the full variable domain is DGGITQSPKYLFRKEGQNVTLSCEQNLNHDAMYWYRQDPGQGLRLIYYSQIVNDFQKGDIAEGYSVSREKKESFPLTVTSAQKNPTAFYLCASSSPGQGYEQYFGPGTRLTVT.

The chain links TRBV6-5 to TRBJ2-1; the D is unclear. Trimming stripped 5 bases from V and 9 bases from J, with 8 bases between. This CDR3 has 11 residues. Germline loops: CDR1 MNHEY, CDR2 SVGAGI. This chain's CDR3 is CASSPNSEQFF. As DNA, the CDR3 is TGTGCCAGCAGTCCGAACAGTGAGCAGTTCTTC.

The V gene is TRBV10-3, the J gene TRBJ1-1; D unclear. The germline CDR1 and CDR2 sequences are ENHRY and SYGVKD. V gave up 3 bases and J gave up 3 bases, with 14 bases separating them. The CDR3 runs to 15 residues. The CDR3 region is CAISDRAGYDTEAFF. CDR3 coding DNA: TGTGCCATCAGTGATAGGGCGGGTTACGACACTGAAGCTTTCTTT.

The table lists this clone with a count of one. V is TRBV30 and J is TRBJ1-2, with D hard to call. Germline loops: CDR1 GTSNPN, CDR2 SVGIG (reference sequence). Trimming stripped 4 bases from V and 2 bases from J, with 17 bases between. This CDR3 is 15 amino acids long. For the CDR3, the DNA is TGTGCCTGGAACCTAGAGAGACGGGTAAACTATGGCTACACCTTC. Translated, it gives CAWNLERRVNYGYTF.

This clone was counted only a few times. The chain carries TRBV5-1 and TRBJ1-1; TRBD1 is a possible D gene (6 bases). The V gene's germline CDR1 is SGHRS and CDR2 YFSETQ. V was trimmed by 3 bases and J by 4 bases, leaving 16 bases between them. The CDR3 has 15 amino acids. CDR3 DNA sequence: TGCGCCAGCAGCTGGAAAGCAGGGGATGGCACTGAAGCTTTCTTT. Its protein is CASSWKAGDGTEAFF.

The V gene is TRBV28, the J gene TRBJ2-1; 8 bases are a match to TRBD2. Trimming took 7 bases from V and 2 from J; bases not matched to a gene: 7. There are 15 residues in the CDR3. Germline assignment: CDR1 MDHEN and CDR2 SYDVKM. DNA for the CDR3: TGTGCCAGCAATCCGAGCGGGAGACCCTACAATGAGCAGTTCTTC. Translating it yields CASNPSGRPYNEQFF. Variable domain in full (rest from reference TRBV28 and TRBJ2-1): DVKVTQSSRYLVKRTGEKVFLECVQDMDHENMFWYRQDPGLGLRLIYFSYDVKMKEKGDIPEGYSVSREKKERFSLILESASTNQTSMYLCASNPSGRPYNEQFFGPGTRLTVL.

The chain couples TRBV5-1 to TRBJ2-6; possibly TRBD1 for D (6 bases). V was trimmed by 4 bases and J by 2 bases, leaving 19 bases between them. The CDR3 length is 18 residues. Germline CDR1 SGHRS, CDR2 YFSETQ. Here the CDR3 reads CASSLRTDIQTGANVLTF. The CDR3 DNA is TGCGCCAGCAGCCTAAGGACAGATATTCAAACTGGGGCCAACGTCCTGACTTTC.